This T cell receptor (beta chain) was identified in a study of vaccination effects on CD4 cells after COVID-19. Study-level points and caveats: Only a few convalescent patients and no early post-infection timepoints featured in the study. Late post-vaccination, clones induced by infection and those induced by vaccine underwent marked clonal contraction.

Germline lookup yields CDR1 SGHDT and CDR2 YYEEEE. The V end was cut by 4 bases, the J end by 4 bases, with 4 bases between. CDR3 length: 11 residues. Regarding this clone: Its antigen remains unknown.

Using viral peptide pools, the ViraFEST assay grew out antigen-specific CD4+ T cells prior to sequencing. Isolating CD4+ T cells followed around nine days of culture. Peptides at roughly 9.2 ug/ml and IL-2 at 10 IU/ml were added to around 2 million PBMC per well. Generated by immunoSEQ multiplex PCR, the TCRdb table keeps only in-frame clones and is missing some. The sample has some 59,000 clones, roughly 80% seen once. The specimen comprised CD4+ T cells from PBMCs cultured with HCoV-229E spike peptides, sampled before COVID-19 vaccination. J is TRBJ2-3 and V is TRBV5-6; D remains unclear. This TCR was recovered from a human donor who received a COVID-19 vaccine. The CDR3 nucleotides read TGTGCCAGCAGCCTTGCAGATACGCAGTATTTT. It yields the protein CASSLADTQYF.